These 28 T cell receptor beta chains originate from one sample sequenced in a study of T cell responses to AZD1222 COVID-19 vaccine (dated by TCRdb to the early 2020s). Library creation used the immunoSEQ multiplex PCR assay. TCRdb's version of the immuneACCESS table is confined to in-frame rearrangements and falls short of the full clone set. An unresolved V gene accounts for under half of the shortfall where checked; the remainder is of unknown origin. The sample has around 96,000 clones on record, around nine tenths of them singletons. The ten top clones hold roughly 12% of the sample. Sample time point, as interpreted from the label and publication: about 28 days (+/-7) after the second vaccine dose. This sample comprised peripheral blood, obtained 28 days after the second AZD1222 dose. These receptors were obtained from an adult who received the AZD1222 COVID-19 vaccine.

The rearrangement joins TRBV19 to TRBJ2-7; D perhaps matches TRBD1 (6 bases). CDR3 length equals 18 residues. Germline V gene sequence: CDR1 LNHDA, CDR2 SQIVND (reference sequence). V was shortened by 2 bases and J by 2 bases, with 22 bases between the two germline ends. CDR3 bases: TGTGCCAGTAGTATAAAAGGCTCACCGGGACATGAGACCTACGAGCAGTACTTC. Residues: CASSIKGSPGHETYEQYF.

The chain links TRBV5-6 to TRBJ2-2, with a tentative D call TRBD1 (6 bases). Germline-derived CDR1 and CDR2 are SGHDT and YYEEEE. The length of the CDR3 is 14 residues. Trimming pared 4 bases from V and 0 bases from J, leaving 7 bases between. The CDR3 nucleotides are TGTGCCAGCAGCAGGGACACGAACACCGGGGAGCTGTTTTTT. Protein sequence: CASSRDTNTGELFF.

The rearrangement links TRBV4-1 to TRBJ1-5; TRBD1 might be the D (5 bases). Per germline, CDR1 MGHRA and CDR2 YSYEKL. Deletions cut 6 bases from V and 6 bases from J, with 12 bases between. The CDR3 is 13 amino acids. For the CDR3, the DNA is TGCGCCAGCAGTCCGACCGGGGGTCAGCCCCAGCATTTT. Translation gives CASSPTGGQPQHF.

CDR3 sequence: CASSRGSGAIYGYTF. The CDR3 DNA reads as TGTGCCAGCAGCCGGGGCTCAGGGGCCATCTATGGCTACACCTTC. V and J are TRBV3-1 (or the pseudogene TRBV3-2) and TRBJ1-2; D is perhaps TRBD1 (6 bases). In germline, CDR1 is LGHDT, CDR2 YNNKEL (reference sequence). V lost 4 bases to trimming and J lost 4 bases, with 16 bases between them. The CDR3 consists of 15 residues.

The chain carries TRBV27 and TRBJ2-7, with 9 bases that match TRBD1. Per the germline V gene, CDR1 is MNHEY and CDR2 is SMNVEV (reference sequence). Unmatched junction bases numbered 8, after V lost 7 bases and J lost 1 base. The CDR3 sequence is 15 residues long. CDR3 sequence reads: CASTPGDRESYEQYF. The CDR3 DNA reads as TGTGCCAGCACCCCTGGGGACAGGGAATCCTACGAGCAGTACTTC.

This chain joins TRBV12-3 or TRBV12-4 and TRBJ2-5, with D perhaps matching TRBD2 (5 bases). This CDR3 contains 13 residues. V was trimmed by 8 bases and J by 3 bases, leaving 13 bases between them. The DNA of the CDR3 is TGTGCCAGCGGATCCACGACTAAAGAGACCCAGTACTTC. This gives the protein CASGSTTKETQYF.

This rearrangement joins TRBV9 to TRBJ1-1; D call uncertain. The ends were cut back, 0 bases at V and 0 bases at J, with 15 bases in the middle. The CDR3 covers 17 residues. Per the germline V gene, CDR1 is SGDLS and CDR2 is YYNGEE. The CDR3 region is CASSVGEGGGLNTEAFF. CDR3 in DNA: TGTGCCAGCAGCGTAGGTGAAGGTGGAGGGCTGAACACTGAAGCTTTCTTT.

Here the CDR3 reads CASSPRISNQPQHF. In nucleotides, the CDR3 is TGTGCCAGCTCACCCCGAATTAGCAATCAGCCCCAGCATTTT. This chain joins TRBV18 and TRBJ1-5; D unclear. CDR1 and CDR2 from the germline V gene are KGHSH and LQKENI. This CDR3 is built from 14 residues. The germline V and J ends were trimmed by 3 bases and 0 bases, with 6 bases remaining between them. Looking up the rest from reference TRBV18 and TRBJ1-5 gives the full variable domain: NAGVMQNPRHLVRRRGQEARLRCSPMKGHSHVYWYRQLPEEGLKFMVYLQKENIIDESGMPKERFSAEFPKEGPSILRIQQVVRGDSAAYFCASSPRISNQPQHFGDGTRLSIL.

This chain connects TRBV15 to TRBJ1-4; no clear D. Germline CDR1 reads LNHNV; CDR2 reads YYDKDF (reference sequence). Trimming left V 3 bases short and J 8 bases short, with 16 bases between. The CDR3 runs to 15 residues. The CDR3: CATSSPRKGWEKLFF. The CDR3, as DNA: TGTGCCACCAGCAGCCCTCGGAAGGGTTGGGAAAAACTGTTTTTT.

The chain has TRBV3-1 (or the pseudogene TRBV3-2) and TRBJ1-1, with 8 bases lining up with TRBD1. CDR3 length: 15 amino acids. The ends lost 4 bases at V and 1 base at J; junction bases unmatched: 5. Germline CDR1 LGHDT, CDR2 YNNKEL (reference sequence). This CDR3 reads CASSLRQGPNTEAFF. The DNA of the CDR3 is TGTGCCAGCAGCCTCAGACAGGGGCCGAACACTGAAGCTTTCTTT.

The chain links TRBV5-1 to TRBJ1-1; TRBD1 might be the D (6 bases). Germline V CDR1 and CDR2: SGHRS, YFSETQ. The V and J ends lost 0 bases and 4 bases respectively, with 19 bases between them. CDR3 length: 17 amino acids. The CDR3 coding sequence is TGCGCCAGCAGCTTGGCTACAGGGAACGCCTTGGGCACTGAAGCTTTCTTT. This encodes CASSLATGNALGTEAFF.

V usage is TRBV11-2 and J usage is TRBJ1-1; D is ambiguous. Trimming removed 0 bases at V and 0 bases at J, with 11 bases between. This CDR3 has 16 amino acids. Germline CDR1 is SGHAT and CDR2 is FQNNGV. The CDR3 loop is CASSLDRLQMNTEAFF. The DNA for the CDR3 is TGTGCCAGCAGCTTAGATCGGTTACAGATGAACACTGAAGCTTTCTTT.

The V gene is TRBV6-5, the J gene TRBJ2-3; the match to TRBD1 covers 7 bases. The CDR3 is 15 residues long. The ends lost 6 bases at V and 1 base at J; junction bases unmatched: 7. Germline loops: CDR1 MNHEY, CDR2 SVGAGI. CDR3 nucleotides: TGTGCCAGCAGGTCACAGGGGATGGGCACAGATACGCAGTATTTT. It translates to CASRSQGMGTDTQYF.

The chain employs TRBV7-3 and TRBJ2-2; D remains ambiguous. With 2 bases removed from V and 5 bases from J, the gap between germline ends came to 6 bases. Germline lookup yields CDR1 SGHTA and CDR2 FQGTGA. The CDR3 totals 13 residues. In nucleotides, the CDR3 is TGTGCCAGCAGCTTATGGGGTACCGGGGAGCTGTTTTTT. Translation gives CASSLWGTGELFF.

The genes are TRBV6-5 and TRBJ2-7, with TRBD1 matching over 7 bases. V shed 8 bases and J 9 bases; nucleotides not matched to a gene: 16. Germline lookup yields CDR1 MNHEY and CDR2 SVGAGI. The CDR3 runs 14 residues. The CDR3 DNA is TGTGCCAGCGGGGACCGGGACAGAGGATATGGGCAGTACTTC. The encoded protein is CASGDRDRGYGQYF.

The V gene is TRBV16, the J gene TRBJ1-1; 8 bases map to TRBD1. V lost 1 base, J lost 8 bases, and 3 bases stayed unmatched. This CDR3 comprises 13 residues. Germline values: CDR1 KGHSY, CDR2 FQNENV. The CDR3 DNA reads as TGTGCCAGCAGCCAATATGGACAGGGCGAAGCTTTCTTT. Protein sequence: CASSQYGQGEAFF.

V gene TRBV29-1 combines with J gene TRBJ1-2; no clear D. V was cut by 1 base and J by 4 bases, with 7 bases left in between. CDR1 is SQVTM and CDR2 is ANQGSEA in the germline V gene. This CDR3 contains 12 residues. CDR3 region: CSVEAQPYGYTF. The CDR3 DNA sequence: TGCAGCGTTGAAGCACAGCCCTATGGCTACACCTTC.

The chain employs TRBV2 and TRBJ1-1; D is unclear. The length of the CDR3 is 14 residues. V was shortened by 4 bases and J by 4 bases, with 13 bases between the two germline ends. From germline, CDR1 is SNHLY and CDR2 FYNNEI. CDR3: CASSAGLTGTEAFF. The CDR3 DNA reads TGTGCCAGCAGTGCCGGGCTCACGGGCACTGAAGCTTTCTTT.

The CDR3 is CASSLRAVGQLQETQYF. For the CDR3, the DNA is TGTGCCAGCAGCTTACGGGCAGTTGGGCAGCTCCAAGAGACCCAGTACTTC. This sequence joins TRBV7-8 and TRBJ2-5; D unclear. Germline CDR1 SGHVS, CDR2 FQNEAQ. The ends were cut back, 2 bases at V and 1 base at J, with 17 bases in the middle. The CDR3 is 17 residues long.

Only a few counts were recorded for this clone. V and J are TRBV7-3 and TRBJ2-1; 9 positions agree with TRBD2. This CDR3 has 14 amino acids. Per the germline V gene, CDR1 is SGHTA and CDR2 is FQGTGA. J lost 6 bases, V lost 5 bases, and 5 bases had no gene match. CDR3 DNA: TGTGCCAGCAGCCCCAATAGCGGGGGCAATGAGCAGTTCTTC. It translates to CASSPNSGGNEQFF.

The DNA for the CDR3 is TGTGCCAGCAGCCAAGATTTAGGGGAAAAACTGTTTTTT. Its translation is CASSQDLGEKLFF. This chain connects TRBV3-1 (or the pseudogene TRBV3-2) to TRBJ1-4; D is uncertain. This CDR3 comprises 13 residues. The germline V gene has CDR1 LGHDT and CDR2 YNNKEL (reference sequence). V shed 0 bases and J shed 8 bases, with 7 bases lying between them.

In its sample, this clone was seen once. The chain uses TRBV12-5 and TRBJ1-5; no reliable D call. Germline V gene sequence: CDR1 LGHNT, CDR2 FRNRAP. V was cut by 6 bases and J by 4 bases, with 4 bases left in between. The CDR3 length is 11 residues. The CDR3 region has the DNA TGTGCTAGTGGGGAAAATCAGCCCCAGCATTTT. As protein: CASGENQPQHF. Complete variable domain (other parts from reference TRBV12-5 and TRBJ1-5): DARVTQTPRHKVTEMGQEVTMRCQPILGHNTVFWYRQTMMQGLELLAYFRNRAPLDDSGMPKDRFSAEMPDATLATLKIQPSEPRDSAVYFCASGENQPQHFGDGTRLSIL.

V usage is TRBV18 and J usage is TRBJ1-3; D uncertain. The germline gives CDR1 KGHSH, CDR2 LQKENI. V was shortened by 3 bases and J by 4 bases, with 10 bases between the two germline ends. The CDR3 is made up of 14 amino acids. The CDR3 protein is CASSPGYSGNTIYF. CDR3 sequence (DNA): TGTGCCAGCTCACCGGGGTATTCAGGAAACACCATATATTTT.

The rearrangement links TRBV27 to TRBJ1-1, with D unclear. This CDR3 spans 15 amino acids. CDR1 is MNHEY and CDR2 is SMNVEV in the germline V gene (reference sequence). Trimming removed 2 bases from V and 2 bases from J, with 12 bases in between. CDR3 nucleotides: TGTGCCAGCAGTTTAGTAACAGACGTTAACACTGAAGCTTTCTTT. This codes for CASSLVTDVNTEAFF.

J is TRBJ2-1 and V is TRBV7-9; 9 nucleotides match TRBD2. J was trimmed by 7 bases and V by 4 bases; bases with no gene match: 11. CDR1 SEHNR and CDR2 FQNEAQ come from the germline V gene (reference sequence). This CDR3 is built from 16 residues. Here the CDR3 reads CASSSPVGGRGNEQFF. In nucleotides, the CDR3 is TGTGCCAGCAGCTCCCCCGTTGGCGGGAGGGGGAATGAGCAGTTCTTC.

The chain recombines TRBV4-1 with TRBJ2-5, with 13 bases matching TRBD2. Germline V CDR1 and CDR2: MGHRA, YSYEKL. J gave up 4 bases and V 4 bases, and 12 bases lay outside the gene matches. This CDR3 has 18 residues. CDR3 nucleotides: TGCGCCAGCAGCCTCACGGGACTAGCGGGACCCAATAGAGAGACCCAGTACTTC. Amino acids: CASSLTGLAGPNRETQYF.

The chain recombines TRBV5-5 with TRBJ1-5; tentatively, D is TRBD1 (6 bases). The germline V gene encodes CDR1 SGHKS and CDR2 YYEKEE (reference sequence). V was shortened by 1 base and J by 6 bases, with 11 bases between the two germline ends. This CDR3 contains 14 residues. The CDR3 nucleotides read TGTGCCAGCAGCTTGTGGGGGGCCGGTCAGCCCCAGCATTTT. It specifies CASSLWGAGQPQHF.

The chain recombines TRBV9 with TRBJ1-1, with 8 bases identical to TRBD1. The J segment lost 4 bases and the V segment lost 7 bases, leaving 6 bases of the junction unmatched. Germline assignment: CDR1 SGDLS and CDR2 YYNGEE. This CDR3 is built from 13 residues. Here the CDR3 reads CASGQGWGTEAFF. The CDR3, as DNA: TGTGCCAGCGGACAGGGTTGGGGCACTGAAGCTTTCTTT.